These 25 T cell receptor beta chains were sequenced from one sample in a study of blood T cell repertoires in COVID-19. The repertoire was sequenced with immunoSEQ multiplex PCR; TCRdb's copy has only in-frame clones and lacks some. This table has some 260,000 clones, approximately 86% appearing once. The material sequenced was peripheral blood. The receptors shown here come from a woman of 80 years or more with active or convalescent COVID-19.

This clone occurred a few times. The J gene is TRBJ1-2, the V gene TRBV12-3 or TRBV12-4; D not certain. The CDR3 loop spans 13 amino acids. V gave up 2 bases and J gave up 1 base, with 5 bases separating them. CDR3 sequence reads: CASSLYINYGYTF. The CDR3 DNA follows: TGTGCCAGCAGTTTATACATTAACTATGGCTACACCTTC.

CDR3 loop: CSVGSGRETQYF. The DNA for the CDR3 is TGCAGCGTTGGGTCGGGTCGGGAGACCCAGTACTTC. This chain uses TRBV29-1 with TRBJ2-5; D ambiguous. This CDR3 is 12 amino acids long. Germline V gives CDR1 SQVTM, CDR2 ANQGSEA. V dropped 4 bases and J dropped 5 bases, with 11 bases sitting between them.

This clone was recorded only once. The chain uses TRBV4-1 and TRBJ2-7; TRBD2 agrees at 15 bases. Germline V CDR1 and CDR2: MGHRA, YSYEKL. The CDR3 spans 19 residues. V shed 0 bases and J 2 bases; nucleotides not matched to a gene: 8. The CDR3 DNA follows: TGCGCCAGCAGCCAAGATCGAGGGACTAGCGGGAGGCTCACCTACGAGCAGTACTTC. It specifies CASSQDRGTSGRLTYEQYF.

The V call is TRBV7-7, the J call TRBJ2-1, with 7 nucleotides matching TRBD1. J gave up 10 bases and V 5 bases, and 11 bases lay outside the gene matches. Germline V CDR1 and CDR2: SSHAT, FNYEAQ (reference sequence). The CDR3 consists of 14 residues. This CDR3 reads CASSPVSTGDEQFF. CDR3 DNA: TGTGCCAGCAGCCCAGTATCTACAGGGGACGAGCAGTTCTTC.

The CDR3 sequence: CASSESAAGSGANVLTF. The CDR3, as DNA: TGTGCCAGCAGTGAAAGCGCAGCGGGCTCTGGGGCCAACGTCCTGACTTTC. The V and J genes are TRBV2 and TRBJ2-6; D possibly corresponds to TRBD2 (6 bases). Germline CDR1 is SNHLY and CDR2 is FYNNEI. Deletions cut 2 bases from V and 0 bases from J, with 11 bases between. CDR3 length equals 17 residues.

The J gene is TRBJ2-3, the V gene TRBV28; 7 bases agree with TRBD1. The germline gives CDR1 MDHEN, CDR2 SYDVKM. V dropped 7 bases and J dropped 2; count of bases not matched to a gene: 18. CDR3 length: 18 amino acids. CDR3 in DNA: TGTGCCAGCAAAGGGAACGAGGGACAGAGGGGCCCCACAGATACGCAGTATTTT. As protein: CASKGNEGQRGPTDTQYF.

The rearrangement links TRBV18 to TRBJ1-1, with D tentatively TRBD1 (6 bases). The CDR3 covers 17 residues. The germline V and J ends were trimmed by 3 bases and 0 bases, with 17 bases remaining between them. In germline, CDR1 is KGHSH, CDR2 LQKENI. This chain's CDR3 is CASSPTAVWGLNTEAFF. The CDR3 bases are TGTGCCAGCTCACCCACCGCCGTCTGGGGGCTGAACACTGAAGCTTTCTTT.

This clone was observed once. The same CDR3 arises from other DNA sequences in this sample as well. CDR3 sequence: CASSPTGTYEQYF. CDR3 sequence (DNA): TGTGCCAGTAGTCCGACAGGGACCTACGAGCAGTACTTC. V gene TRBV19 combines with J gene TRBJ2-7; 7 nucleotides match TRBD1. Trimming cost V 5 bases and J 2 bases; bases outside gene matches: 3. This CDR3 has 13 amino acids. Germline V gene lookup returns CDR1 LNHDA and CDR2 SQIVND (reference sequence).

This sequence joins TRBV6-1 and TRBJ2-5; D gene ambiguous. The CDR3 is 14 amino acids. Germline V lookup: CDR1 MNHNS, CDR2 SASEGT. Trimming took 2 bases from V and 4 from J, leaving 11 bases between them. This CDR3 reads CASSEPQQPETQYF. CDR3 coding DNA: TGTGCCAGCAGTGAACCCCAACAGCCAGAGACCCAGTACTTC.

This clone was observed a single time. J is TRBJ2-4 and V is TRBV28, with a possible D match to TRBD2 (5 bases). CDR3 length: 14 residues. Between the trimmed V and J ends, which lost 6 bases and 6 bases, there was a span of 15 bases. Germline V gives CDR1 MDHEN, CDR2 SYDVKM. This CDR3 is CASSPPPLGNIQYF. In DNA, the CDR3 is TGTGCCAGCAGCCCCCCCCCACTAGGAAACATTCAGTACTTC.

The chain links TRBV12-3 or TRBV12-4 to TRBJ1-5; maybe TRBD1 (5 bases). The CDR3 has 13 residues. V was trimmed by 5 bases and J by 5 bases, leaving 10 bases between them. CDR3 DNA: TGTGCCAGCAGTCCAGCGGGGGATCAGCCCCAGCATTTT. This codes for CASSPAGDQPQHF.

The rearrangement joins TRBV2 to TRBJ2-7; TRBD2 matches 11 bases. The germline gives CDR1 SNHLY, CDR2 FYNNEI. This CDR3 has 14 amino acids. V gave up 10 bases and J gave up 2 bases; unmatched junction bases: 7. The CDR3 region is CATAGLAETYEQYF. CDR3 DNA sequence: TGTGCCACCGCGGGACTAGCGGAGACCTACGAGCAGTACTTC.

This clone was seen only once. The CDR3 region is CASSIRLSRQGRGNQPQHF. In DNA form, the CDR3 reads TGTGCCAGTAGTATTAGGTTAAGTCGACAGGGTCGGGGCAATCAGCCCCAGCATTTT. This sequence joins TRBV19 and TRBJ1-5; TRBD1 matches 7 bases. This CDR3 has 19 residues. CDR1 LNHDA and CDR2 SQIVND come from the germline V gene (reference sequence). Trimming cost V 3 bases and J 2 bases; bases outside gene matches: 16. The variable domain in full, completed from reference TRBV19 and TRBJ1-5, reads DGGITQSPKYLFRKEGQNVTLSCEQNLNHDAMYWYRQDPGQGLRLIYYSQIVNDFQKGDIAEGYSVSREKKESFPLTVTSAQKNPTAFYLCASSIRLSRQGRGNQPQHFGDGTRLSIL.

The CDR3 DNA sequence: TGTGCCACCAGGAAGGGACTAGCGGGAGAAGACTACAATGAGCAGTTCTTC. Its translation is CATRKGLAGEDYNEQFF. V and J are TRBV24-1 and TRBJ2-1, with 14 nucleotides matching TRBD2. The CDR3 is 17 amino acids. The trim removed 7 bases at V and 3 bases at J, leaving 7 bases unmatched. CDR1 KGHDR and CDR2 SFDVKD come from the germline V gene.

The chain links TRBV28 to TRBJ1-6; possibly TRBD1 for D (6 bases). Germline lookup yields CDR1 MDHEN and CDR2 SYDVKM. V gave up 5 bases and J gave up 0 bases, with 14 bases separating them. The CDR3 is 17 amino acids. In nucleotides, the CDR3 is TGTGCCAGCAGTATACAGGGTCTGAGCTCCTATAATTCACCCCTCCACTTT. The encoded protein is CASSIQGLSSYNSPLHF.

The V and J genes are TRBV2 and TRBJ2-2; a possible D gene is TRBD1 (6 bases). Trimming pared 4 bases from V and 3 bases from J, leaving 9 bases between. The CDR3 sequence is 14 residues long. Germline V gene lookup returns CDR1 SNHLY and CDR2 FYNNEI. CDR3 nucleotides: TGTGCCAGCAGTGCTGGGGGCTACACCGGGGAGCTGTTTTTT. It encodes CASSAGGYTGELFF. Full variable domain (remainder filled in from reference TRBV2 and TRBJ2-2): EPEVTQTPSHQVTQMGQEVILRCVPISNHLYFYWYRQILGQKVEFLVSFYNNEISEKSEIFDDQFSVERPDGSNFTLKIRSTKLEDSAMYFCASSAGGYTGELFFGEGSRLTVL.

The rearrangement uses TRBV5-1 and TRBJ2-2, with 8 bases matching TRBD2. Germline V gene lookup returns CDR1 SGHRS and CDR2 YFSETQ. This CDR3 is 15 amino acids long. J gave up 3 bases and V 4 bases, and 5 bases lay outside the gene matches. The CDR3 spells CASSVAGQDTGELFF. CDR3 nucleotide sequence: TGCGCCAGCAGCGTAGCGGGGCAGGACACCGGGGAGCTGTTTTTT.

V gene TRBV6-5 combines with J gene TRBJ2-7, with 7 nucleotides matching TRBD1. Unmatched junction bases numbered 9, after V lost 4 bases and J lost 3 bases. The V gene's germline CDR1 is MNHEY and CDR2 SVGAGI. The CDR3 runs to 15 residues. CDR3 nucleotide sequence: TGTGCCAGCAGTTCCTGGCGGACAGGACACTACGAGCAGTACTTC. This translates into CASSSWRTGHYEQYF.

The genes are TRBV2 and TRBJ1-6, with TRBD1 matching 8 bases. J gave up 7 bases and V 7 bases, and 12 bases lay outside the gene matches. CDR3 length: 16 residues. Germline V gene lookup returns CDR1 SNHLY and CDR2 FYNNEI. The CDR3 sequence: CASILSVGTGNSPLHF. In nucleotides, the CDR3 is TGTGCCAGCATTCTCTCGGTAGGGACAGGAAATTCACCCCTCCACTTT. The complete variable domain, with remaining parts taken from reference TRBV2 and TRBJ1-6, reads EPEVTQTPSHQVTQMGQEVILRCVPISNHLYFYWYRQILGQKVEFLVSFYNNEISEKSEIFDDQFSVERPDGSNFTLKIRSTKLEDSAMYFCASILSVGTGNSPLHFGNGTRLTVT.

This chain joins TRBV2 and TRBJ1-2; D is ambiguous. Per the germline V gene, CDR1 is SNHLY and CDR2 is FYNNEI. This CDR3 has 11 amino acids. V was pared by 2 bases and J by 5 bases, with 3 bases between. The CDR3 reads CASSESYGYTF. The CDR3 nucleotides read TGTGCCAGCAGTGAATCTTATGGCTACACCTTC.

This chain uses TRBV30 with TRBJ1-6, with D maybe TRBD1 (6 bases). CDR3 size: 12 residues. The ends were cut back, 8 bases at V and 9 bases at J, with 14 bases in the middle. The germline V gene encodes CDR1 GTSNPN and CDR2 SVGIG (reference sequence). DNA for the CDR3: TGTGCCAGAGGGGACAACGGTTCACCCCTCCACTTT. This codes for CARGDNGSPLHF.

This sequence joins TRBV5-1 and TRBJ2-7, with 8 bases matching TRBD1. The V gene end was trimmed by 4 bases and the J gene end by 7 bases; junction bases not matched to a gene: 13. In germline, CDR1 is SGHRS, CDR2 YFSETQ. CDR3 length: 15 amino acids. CDR3 in amino acids: CASSVPGTGPKEQYF. The CDR3 DNA reads as TGCGCCAGCAGCGTACCCGGGACAGGCCCTAAGGAGCAGTACTTC.

The V and J genes are TRBV7-6 and TRBJ1-5; D unclear. V lost 0 bases, J lost 5 bases, and 14 bases lay in between. The CDR3 sequence is 16 residues long. Germline values: CDR1 SGHVS, CDR2 FNYEAQ. This chain's CDR3 is CASSLALGQAYQPQHF. The DNA of the CDR3 is TGTGCCAGCAGCTTAGCGCTTGGGCAGGCATATCAGCCCCAGCATTTT.

The chain carries TRBV23-1 and TRBJ2-7, with TRBD1 identical over 9 bases. TRBV23-1 is labeled an ORF, and its function is uncertain. V dropped 4 bases and J dropped 2; count of bases not matched to a gene: 9. The CDR3 covers 16 residues. The CDR3 DNA follows: TGCGCCAGCAGTCCTAAGGGGGACAGGGTAACCTACGAGCAGTACTTC. It specifies CASSPKGDRVTYEQYF.

The chain uses TRBV19 and TRBJ1-6, with D possibly matching TRBD1 (5 bases). The CDR3 covers 17 residues. Trimming left V 4 bases short and J 0 bases short, with 13 bases between. CDR1 LNHDA and CDR2 SQIVND come from the germline V gene (reference sequence). CDR3 loop: CASSKGTSSSYNSPLHF. The DNA of the CDR3 is TGTGCCAGTAGTAAGGGGACTTCCAGCTCCTATAATTCACCCCTCCACTTT.